What follows describes a single TCR beta chain. The antigen is not known. These data belong to a study of T cells in Graves' hyperthyroidism and ophthalmopathy. Overall study results and limits: Ophthalmopathy and stable hyperthyroidism were separated by a 13 V-J model.

There were TCR beta CDR3 regions amplified from RNA transcripts. During a first-round RT-PCR of the TCR CDR3, the HTBI primer set was used. Via MiXCR, TCRdb re-called the multiplex PCR reads, giving one row per CDR3 protein. The table has 500,000 to 650,000 distinct CDR3 sequences, about 14% seen once. The CDR3 is 15 amino acids. Germline V gene sequence: CDR1 LNHDA, CDR2 SQIVND (reference sequence). Trimming took 4 bases from V and 0 from J, leaving 10 bases between them. The receptor's source is a woman aged 40 to 50 with Graves' hyperthyroidism. The V call is TRBV19, the J call TRBJ1-5; D ambiguous. Input material: blood. CDR3 region: CASSRQSYSNQPQHF. CDR3 nucleotide sequence: TGTGCCAGTAGTAGGCAGAGTTATAGCAATCAGCCCCAGCATTTT.